A single sample is the source of the 18 T cell receptor beta chains below, sequenced in a study of post-analysis software for immune sequencing data. Their target antigens are unknown. Libraries were made from TCR beta cDNA, and they carried unique molecular identifiers. Each CDR3 protein gets one entry after TCRdb re-called the PCR reads with MiXCR. This table holds around 770,000 distinct CDR3 sequences, about 45% found once. The study, taken as a whole, reports: Compared with controls, patients had more of 4 to 6 TRBV segments, including TRBV5-6, TRBV5-1 and TRBV20-1.

Input material: blood. The receptors come from a girl under 18 with multiple sclerosis.

This clonotype has at least ten counts. V is TRBV7-6 and J is TRBJ2-1; 12 bases line up with TRBD2. This CDR3 spans 19 amino acids. The V gene end was trimmed by 5 bases and the J gene end by 2 bases; junction bases not matched to a gene: 13. The germline V gene has CDR1 SGHVS and CDR2 FNYEAQ. CDR3 coding DNA: TGTGCCAGCAGCCTAGGGCTAGCGGGAGGGCTGGGGACCTACAATGAGCAGTTCTTC. Translation: CASSLGLAGGLGTYNEQFF.

V gene TRBV20-1 combines with J gene TRBJ2-3; tentative D call: TRBD2 (6 bases). In germline, CDR1 is DFQATT, CDR2 SNEGSKA (reference sequence). The length of the CDR3 is 15 residues. The V end lost 0 bases, the J end lost 8 bases, and 18 bases lay between the germline ends. The CDR3 bases are TGCAGTGCTAGAGATCTAGCGTCAACTTGGGGTACGCAGTATTTT. It translates to CSARDLASTWGTQYF.

This clonotype was seen a handful of times. The chain links TRBV7-6 to TRBJ2-1; 7 bases fit TRBD1. This CDR3 is built from 16 residues. V shed 1 base and J 4 bases; nucleotides not matched to a gene: 7. Germline CDR1 is SGHVS and CDR2 is FNYEAQ. CDR3 DNA: TGTGCCAGCAGCTTAGGGAATCCGGGACAGTACAATGAGCAGTTCTTC. Its translation is CASSLGNPGQYNEQFF.

The V and J genes are TRBV6-1 and TRBJ2-7; 7 bases fit TRBD1. This CDR3 is built from 14 residues. Looked up from germline, CDR1 is MNHNS and CDR2 is SASEGT. The V gene end was trimmed by 0 bases and the J gene end by 3 bases; junction bases not matched to a gene: 2. This CDR3 reads CASSEAGQNYEQYF. As DNA, the CDR3 is TGTGCCAGCAGTGAAGCGGGACAGAACTACGAGCAGTACTTC.

The chain couples TRBV7-2 to TRBJ2-3; 10 bases fit TRBD1. Trimming removed 5 bases from V and 5 bases from J; junction bases left unmatched: 4. The germline gives CDR1 SGHTA, CDR2 FQGNSA. The CDR3 is 14 residues long. In DNA, the CDR3 is TGTGCCAGCAGCACGGGACAGGGGATAGATACGCAGTATTTT. Protein: CASSTGQGIDTQYF.

The rearrangement links TRBV2 to TRBJ2-3; 9 bases map to TRBD2. The CDR3 extends over 19 amino acids. V was clipped by 3 bases and J by 1 base; unmatched bases: 14. Germline CDR1 is SNHLY and CDR2 is FYNNEI. CDR3 in DNA: TGTGCCAGCAGTGACCCTACCGACGCGGGAGGGCCTGGCACAGATACGCAGTATTTT. Its protein is CASSDPTDAGGPGTDTQYF.

The rearrangement uses TRBV5-6 and TRBJ2-4; no reliable D call. The CDR3 has 17 amino acids. CDR1 is SGHDT, CDR2 YYEEEE, per germline. Trimming cost V 0 bases and J 2 bases, with 15 bases left between them. In DNA form, the CDR3 reads TGTGCCAGCAGCTTGGATATGGTAGCTCGGTCCAAAAACATTCAGTACTTC. As protein: CASSLDMVARSKNIQYF.

Many counts were recorded for this clonotype. The rearrangement joins TRBV29-1 to TRBJ2-5; D call uncertain. Trimming cost V 6 bases and J 5 bases, with 19 bases left between them. The V gene's germline CDR1 is SQVTM and CDR2 ANQGSEA. The CDR3 loop spans 14 amino acids. The CDR3 sequence: CSVNMVFEVETQYF. CDR3 bases: TGCAGCGTGAATATGGTTTTTGAGGTCGAGACCCAGTACTTC.

This clonotype was seen just once. The chain combines TRBV20-1 with TRBJ2-3; D unclear. The CDR3 contains 14 residues. Deletions cut 3 bases from V and 4 bases from J, with 14 bases between. Per germline, CDR1 DFQATT and CDR2 SNEGSKA (reference sequence). Written as DNA, the CDR3 is TGCAGTGCTAGCCTCCGCCCTTTGTCAGATACGCAGTATTTT. Its translation is CSASLRPLSDTQYF.

This clonotype came up a few times. The V call is TRBV6-2 or TRBV6-3, the J call TRBJ2-4, with D perhaps TRBD1 or TRBD2 (5 bases each). Matching the DNA end better, TRBJ2-7 makes the J call doubtful. The CDR3 has 13 amino acids. Germline V gives CDR1 MNHEY, CDR2 SVGEGT. The CDR3 is CASSQGDRYEQYF. The CDR3 DNA reads as TGTGCCAGCAGCCAAGGGGACCGATACGAGCAGTACTTC.

The V gene is TRBV12-3 or TRBV12-4, the J gene TRBJ2-7; no clear D gene. V was trimmed by 2 bases and J by 3 bases, leaving 8 bases between them. This CDR3 is built from 13 residues. The CDR3: CASSLSAVYEQYF. As DNA, the CDR3 is TGTGCCAGCAGTTTATCGGCGGTCTACGAGCAGTACTTC.

On this clonotype itself: One end of the junction fails to match germline, which may point to a read error. V gene TRBV7-8 combines with J gene TRBJ2-1; TRBD2 agrees at 10 bases. The V gene's germline CDR1 is SGHVS and CDR2 FQNEAQ. This CDR3 region has 15 residues. Written as DNA, the CDR3 is TGCGCCAGCAGACGGACTAGCGGTAATTACAATGAGCAGTTCTTC. This translates into CASRRTSGNYNEQFF.

The chain combines TRBV4-3 with TRBJ2-3, with 10 bases aligning to TRBD2. The germline V gene encodes CDR1 LGHNA and CDR2 YSLEER. This CDR3 is 15 amino acids long. V dropped 0 bases and J dropped 6; count of bases not matched to a gene: 3. Written as DNA, the CDR3 is TGCGCCAGCAGCCAAGAAGATAGCGGGGGGGATACGCAGTATTTT. Protein sequence: CASSQEDSGGDTQYF.

The chain is built from TRBV7-2 and TRBJ2-1; D remains unclear. Germline CDR1 SGHTA, CDR2 FQGNSA. V lost 8 bases and J lost 7, with 18 bases in between. The CDR3 is 14 residues long. The DNA of the CDR3 is TGTGCCAGCGGCGGCGGCGCGGCGGTAAATGAGCAGTTCTTC. This codes for CASGGGAAVNEQFF.

A note on this clonotype: This clone may be a read error of a much larger clone one base away. This chain links TRBV7-6 with TRBJ2-7, with 7 bases matching TRBD2. Germline lookup yields CDR1 SGHVS and CDR2 FNYEAQ. J lost 3 bases, V lost 4 bases, and 3 bases had no gene match. The CDR3 consists of 13 residues. The CDR3 sequence is CASSSQRGYEQYF. CDR3 nucleotide sequence: TGTGCCAGCAGCTCACAGCGGGGCTACGAGCAGTACTTC.

This clonotype was seen a few times. The genes are TRBV4-1 and TRBJ2-1; no definite D call. Trimming took 1 base from V and 8 from J, leaving 24 bases between them. The CDR3 consists of 18 residues. CDR1 MGHRA and CDR2 YSYEKL come from the germline V gene. As DNA, the CDR3 is TGCGCCAGCAGCCAAGGGCCCACCGGTCTAGGCCAGAAGGATGAGCAGTTCTTC. Translation gives CASSQGPTGLGQKDEQFF.

The V call is TRBV29-1, the J call TRBJ1-2; TRBD1 agrees at 7 bases. The J segment lost 5 bases and the V segment lost 2 bases, leaving 8 bases of the junction unmatched. This CDR3 comprises 14 residues. CDR1 is SQVTM, CDR2 ANQGSEA, per germline. CDR3 sequence reads: CSVESTGWSYGYTF. The CDR3 DNA is TGCAGCGTTGAATCGACAGGGTGGTCGTATGGCTACACCTTC.

CDR3 DNA: TGTGCCAGCAAGTCGGGACAGCCTAACTATGGCTACACCTTC. The encoded protein is CASKSGQPNYGYTF. V and J are TRBV12-3 or TRBV12-4 and TRBJ1-2, with 7 bases lining up with TRBD1. The trim removed 7 bases at V and 0 bases at J, leaving 5 bases unmatched. The CDR3 spans 14 residues.